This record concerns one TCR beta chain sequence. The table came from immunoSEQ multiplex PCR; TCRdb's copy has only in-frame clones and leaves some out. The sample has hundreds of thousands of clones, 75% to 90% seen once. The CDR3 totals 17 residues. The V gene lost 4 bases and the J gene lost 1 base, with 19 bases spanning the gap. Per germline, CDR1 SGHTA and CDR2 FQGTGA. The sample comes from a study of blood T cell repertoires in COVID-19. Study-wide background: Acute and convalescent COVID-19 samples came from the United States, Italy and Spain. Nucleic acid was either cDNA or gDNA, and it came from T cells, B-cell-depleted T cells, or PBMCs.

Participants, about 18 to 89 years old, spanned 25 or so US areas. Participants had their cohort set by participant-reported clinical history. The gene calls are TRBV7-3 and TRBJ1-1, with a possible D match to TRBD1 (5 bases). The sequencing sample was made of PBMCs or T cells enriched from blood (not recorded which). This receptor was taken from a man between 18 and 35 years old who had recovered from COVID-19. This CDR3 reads CASSSLDDKGANTEAFF. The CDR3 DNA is TGTGCCAGCAGCTCCCTAGACGATAAAGGGGCGAACACTGAAGCTTTCTTT.